This T cell receptor (beta chain) was sequenced during a study of T cells in Graves' hyperthyroidism and ophthalmopathy. This CDR3 spans 15 amino acids. V was clipped by 0 bases and J by 3 bases, with 9 bases between them. Germline loops: CDR1 MGHRA, CDR2 YSYEKL. The CDR3 regions of TCR beta were amplified from RNA transcripts. RT-PCR in the first round (using the HTBI primer set) targeted the TCR CDR3. TCRdb re-analysed the multiplex PCR reads in MiXCR, keeping a single row per CDR3 protein. The data show about 420,000 distinct CDR3 sequences, about 13% seen once. Diagnoses were established using clinical symptoms, serum thyroxine and TRAb, thyroid ultrasound and orbital computed tomography.

The receptor's source is a woman aged 18 to 35 with Graves' hyperthyroidism. The specimen sequenced was blood. This chain uses TRBV4-1 with TRBJ1-5; D is possibly TRBD1 (6 bases). The CDR3 region has the DNA TGCGCCAGCAGCCAAGAGGGGGGGCACAATCAGCCCCAGCATTTT. It encodes CASSQEGGHNQPQHF.